Listed below are T cell receptor beta chains from one sample, sequenced in a study of blood T cells in healthy people across ages. TCRdb reprocessed the 5' RACE reads via MiXCR and lists one record per CDR3 protein. The sample includes some 920,000 distinct CDR3 sequences, roughly half seen only once; the top ten take about a fifth. The specimen was blood. The receptors here all came from a woman aged 60-70 years in good health. CDR3s include the opening cysteine and the closing phenylalanine or tryptophan. A D gene is named only where the DNA matches it firmly. Clone size is given for some rows only: seen once, a few or many times, or a class if the clone is expanded.

TRBJ2-5 | NA | 16 | TRBD1 | TRBV27 | TGTGCCAGCAGCCGACAGGGGGCGCGTAGACAAGAGACCCAGTACTTC | CASSRQGARRQETQYF
TRBJ2-7 | few | 14 | NA | TRBV13 | TGTGCCAGCAGTATGTTCGGATCGATCTACGAGCAGTACTTC | CASSMFGSIYEQYF
TRBJ2-7 | NA | 15 | NA | TRBV6-5 | TGTGCCAGCAGTTACACGGGATCCCCGGGACGCGAGCAGTACTTC | CASSYTGSPGREQYF
TRBJ1-4 | NA | 16 | NA | TRBV28 | TGTGCCAGCAGTTTCTGGGGGGACGACCTTTCTGAAAAACTGTTTTTT | CASSFWGDDLSEKLFF
TRBJ2-5 | NA | 15 | TRBD2 | TRBV7-2 | TGTGCCAGCAGCCGACGGACTAGCGGGTACAATGAGCAGTACTTC | CASSRRTSGYNEQYF
TRBJ2-2 | NA | 17 | TRBD2 | TRBV7-2 | TGTGCCAGCAGCTTAGTGTTGGTAGCGGGAAGATCCGGGGAGCTGTTTTTT | CASSLVLVAGRSGELFF
TRBJ2-1 | NA | 15 | TRBD1 | TRBV5-1 | TGCGCCAGCAGCTTGGGGTGGGGACAGGTCTATGAGCAGTTCTTC | CASSLGWGQVYEQFF
TRBJ2-5 | NA | 14 | NA | TRBV13 | TGTGCCAGCAGCCAAGCGGAGGGGGCGGCTGAGCAGTACTTC | CASSQAEGAAEQYF
TRBJ2-7 | NA | 18 | TRBD2 | TRBV7-9 | TGTGCCAGCAGTTCCTACTTATTTAGGGGGACTAGCGCTAGCGAGCAGTACTTC | CASSSYLFRGTSASEQYF
TRBJ2-1 | few | 14 | NA | TRBV7-9 | TGTGCCAGCAGCTTATTAAGCCGCGGCAATGAGCAGTTCTTC | CASSLLSRGNEQFF
TRBJ2-1 | NA | 17 | NA | TRBV9 | TGTGCCAGCAGCGTATGGGCTCCCCTTAGCTCCTACAATGAGCAGTTCTTC | CASSVWAPLSSYNEQFF
TRBJ2-3 | NA | 13 | NA | TRBV24-1 | TGTGCCGCCAGTCTCAAGAACACAGATACGCAGTATTTT | CAASLKNTDTQYF
TRBJ1-2 | once | 14 | TRBD1 | TRBV7-9 | TGTGCCAGCAGCTTTCCCGGGACAGGATATGGCTACACCTTC | CASSFPGTGYGYTF
TRBJ2-3 | few | 15 | TRBD1 | TRBV6-2/TRBV6-3 | TGTGCCAGCAGTTACTCGACAGGGTTGACAGATACGCAGTATTTT | CASSYSTGLTDTQYF
TRBJ1-1 | NA | 15 | NA | TRBV4-1 | TGCGCCAGCAGCCAAGAGAGTTGGGGGAACACTGAAGCTTTCTTT | CASSQESWGNTEAFF
TRBJ1-4 | few | 14 | NA | TRBV25-1 | TGTGCCAGCAGTGGGGACCAATACAGTGAAAAACTGTTTTTT | CASSGDQYSEKLFF
TRBJ1-2 | NA | 14 | TRBD1 | TRBV7-9 | TGTGCCAGCTCCAGACAGGGGGGGGACTATGGCTACACCTTC | CASSRQGGDYGYTF
TRBJ2-7 | NA | 12 | NA | TRBV20-1 | TGCAGTGCTAGAGATCCGGGCTACGAGCAGTACTTC | CSARDPGYEQYF
TRBJ1-4 | NA | 17 | TRBD1 | TRBV27 | TGTGCCAGCAGACGGGGGACAGTACAGTCAACTAATGAAAAACTGTTTTTT | CASRRGTVQSTNEKLFF
TRBJ2-1 | NA | 11 | NA | TRBV20-1 | TGCAGTGCTAGTAAAGTCAATGAGCAGTTCTTC | CSASKVNEQFF
TRBJ2-1 | medium-sized | 15 | NA | TRBV19 | TGTGCCAGTAGTATTGGCCTGAATGCCTACAATGAGCAGTTCTTC | CASSIGLNAYNEQFF
TRBJ2-3 | NA | 13 | NA | TRBV24-1 | TGTGCCACCAGTGCCCAAGGTAGGAGGACGCAGTATTTT | CATSAQGRRTQYF
TRBJ2-3 | NA | 14 | TRBD2 | TRBV7-2 | TGTGCCAGTAGGGGCGGGAGGGGGACAGATACGCAGTATTTT | CASRGGRGTDTQYF
TRBJ2-5 | few | 13 | NA | TRBV20-1 | TGCAGTGCTAGGGGGATTCGGGTTGAGACCCAGTACTTC | CSARGIRVETQYF
TRBJ2-3 | NA | 15 | TRBD1 | TRBV20-1 | TGCAGTGCTAGAGATGGGACAGGTAGCACAGATACGCAGTATTTT | CSARDGTGSTDTQYF
TRBJ2-1 | NA | 13 | NA | TRBV20-1 | TGCAGTGCTAGAGCGGGAGACTACAATGAGCAGTTCTTC | CSARAGDYNEQFF
TRBJ2-1 | few | 14 | NA | TRBV29-1 | TGCAGCGTTGAGGTGGGACAAACCTACAATGAGCAGTTCTTC | CSVEVGQTYNEQFF
TRBJ2-3 | few | 12 | NA | TRBV9 | TGTGCCAGCAGCGAGAGGACAGATACGCAGTATTTT | CASSERTDTQYF
TRBJ1-6 | few | 15 | TRBD1 | TRBV10-3 | TGTGCCATCGGATCCGGGACAGCGTTTAATTCACCCCTCCACTTT | CAIGSGTAFNSPLHF
TRBJ2-2 | NA | 14 | TRBD2 | TRBV27 | TGTGCCAGCATGACTAGCGCGAACACCGGGGTGCTGTTTTTT | CASMTSANTGVLFF
TRBJ2-3 | NA | 15 | TRBD1 | TRBV19 | TGTGCCAGTAGTCAGCCTACAGGGGCTGGAGATACGCAGTATTTT | CASSQPTGAGDTQYF
TRBJ2-1 | NA | 16 | NA | TRBV24-1 | TGTGCCACCAGTGACCGCGGGACGAAAACCTACAATGAGCAGTTCTTC | CATSDRGTKTYNEQFF
TRBJ2-5 | NA | 11 | NA | TRBV29-1 | TGCAGCGTCTCAATAATGGAGGAGCAGTACTTC | CSVSIMEEQYF
TRBJ2-1 | NA | 10 | NA | TRBV6-6 | TGTGCCAGCGGCCTCAATGAGCAGTTCTTC | CASGLNEQFF
TRBJ2-7 | NA | 12 | NA | TRBV20-1 | TGCAGTGCTAGTTTGGTGGCCAATGAGCAGTACTTC | CSASLVANEQYF
TRBJ2-1 | NA | 18 | NA | TRBV21-1 | TGTGCCAGCAGCAAAGATGTGTGGCGACTGAGCTCCTACAATGAGCAGTTCTTC | CASSKDVWRLSSYNEQFF
TRBJ2-7 | NA | 17 | TRBD2 | TRBV27 | TGTGCCAGCAGCCCTACGGGGCTAGCGGGAGCCTACAATGAGCAGTACTTC | CASSPTGLAGAYNEQYF
TRBJ2-5 | few | 14 | NA | TRBV29-1 | TGCAGCGTTGGAGACGGACCCCTAAAAGAGACCCAGTACTTC | CSVGDGPLKETQYF
TRBJ2-1 | NA | 11 | NA | TRBV20-1 | TGCAGTGCTAGAGGGACGGTCGGGCAGTTCTTC | CSARGTVGQFF
TRBJ2-1 | NA | 14 | NA | TRBV7-9 | TGTGCAAGCAGCATCACCGGGGAACCGAATGAGCAGTTCTTC | CASSITGEPNEQFF
TRBJ2-3 | once | 18 | NA | TRBV2 | TGTGCCAGCAGTACGGACCACCTGTTAGCGGTATACACAGATACGCAGTATTTT | CASSTDHLLAVYTDTQYF
TRBJ2-3 | few | 12 | NA | TRBV20-1 | TGCAGTGCAAGCTTCCGGGCAGATACGCAGTATTTT | CSASFRADTQYF
TRBJ2-6 | NA | 16 | NA | TRBV6-5 | TGTGCCAGCGGGGTAGACAGGTTCGTGGGAGCCAACGTCCTGACTTTC | CASGVDRFVGANVLTF
TRBJ1-2 | NA | 13 | NA | TRBV12-3/TRBV12-4 | TGTGCCGGCAGTTTAGACAACCCCATTGGCTACACCTTC | CAGSLDNPIGYTF
TRBJ2-7 | NA | 15 | TRBD2 | TRBV28 | TGTGCCAGCAGTCCTCCGGGACTAGAAGCCTTCGAGCAGTACTTC | CASSPPGLEAFEQYF